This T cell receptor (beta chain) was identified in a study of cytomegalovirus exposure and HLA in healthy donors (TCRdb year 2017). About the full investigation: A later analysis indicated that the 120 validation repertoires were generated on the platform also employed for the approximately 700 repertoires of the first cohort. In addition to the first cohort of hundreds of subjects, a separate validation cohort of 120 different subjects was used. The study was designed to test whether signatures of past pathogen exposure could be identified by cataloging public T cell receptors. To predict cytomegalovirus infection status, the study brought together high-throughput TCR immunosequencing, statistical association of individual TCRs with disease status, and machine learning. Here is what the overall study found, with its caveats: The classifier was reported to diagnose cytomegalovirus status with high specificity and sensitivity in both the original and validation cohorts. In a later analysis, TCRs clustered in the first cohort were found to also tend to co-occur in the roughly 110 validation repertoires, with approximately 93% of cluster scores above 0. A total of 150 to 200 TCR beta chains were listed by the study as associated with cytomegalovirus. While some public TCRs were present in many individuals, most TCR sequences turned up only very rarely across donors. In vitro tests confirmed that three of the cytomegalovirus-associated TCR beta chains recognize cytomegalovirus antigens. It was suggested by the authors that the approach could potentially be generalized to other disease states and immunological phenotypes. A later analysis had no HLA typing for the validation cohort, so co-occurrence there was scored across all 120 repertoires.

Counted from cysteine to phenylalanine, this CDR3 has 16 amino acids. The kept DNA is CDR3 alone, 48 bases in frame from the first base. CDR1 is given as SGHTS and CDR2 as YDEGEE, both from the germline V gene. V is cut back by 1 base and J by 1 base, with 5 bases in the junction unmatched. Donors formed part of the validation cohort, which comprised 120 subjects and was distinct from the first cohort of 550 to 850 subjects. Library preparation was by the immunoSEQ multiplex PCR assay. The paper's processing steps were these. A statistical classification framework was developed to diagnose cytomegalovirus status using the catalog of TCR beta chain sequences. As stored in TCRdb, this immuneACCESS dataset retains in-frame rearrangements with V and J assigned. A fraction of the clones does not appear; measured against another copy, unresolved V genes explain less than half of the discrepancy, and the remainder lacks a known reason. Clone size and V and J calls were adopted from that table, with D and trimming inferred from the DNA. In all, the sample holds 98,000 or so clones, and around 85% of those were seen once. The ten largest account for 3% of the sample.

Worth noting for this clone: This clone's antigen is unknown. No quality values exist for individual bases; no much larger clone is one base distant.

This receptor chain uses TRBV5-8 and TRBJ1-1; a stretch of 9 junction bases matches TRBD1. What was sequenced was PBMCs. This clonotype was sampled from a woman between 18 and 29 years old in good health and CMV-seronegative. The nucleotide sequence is TGTGCCAGCAGCTTGTCACAGGGGGCTGAGAACACTGAAGCTTTCTTT. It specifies CASSLSQGAENTEAFF.